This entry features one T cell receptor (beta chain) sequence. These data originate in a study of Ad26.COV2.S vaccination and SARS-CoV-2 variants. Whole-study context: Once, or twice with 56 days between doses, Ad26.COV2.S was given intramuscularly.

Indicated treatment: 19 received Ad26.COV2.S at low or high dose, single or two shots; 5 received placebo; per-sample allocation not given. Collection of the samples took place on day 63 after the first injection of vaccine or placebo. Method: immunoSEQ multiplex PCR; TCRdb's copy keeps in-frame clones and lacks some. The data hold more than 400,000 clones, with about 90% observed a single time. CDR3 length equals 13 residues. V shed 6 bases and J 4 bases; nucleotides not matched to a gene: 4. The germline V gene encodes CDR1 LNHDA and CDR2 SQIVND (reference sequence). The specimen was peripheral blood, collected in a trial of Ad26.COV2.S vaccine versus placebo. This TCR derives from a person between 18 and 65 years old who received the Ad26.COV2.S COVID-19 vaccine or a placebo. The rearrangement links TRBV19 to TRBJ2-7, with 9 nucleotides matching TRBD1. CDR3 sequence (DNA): TGTGCCAGTAGGGGGACAGGGATTTACGAGCAGTACTTC. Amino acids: CASRGTGIYEQYF. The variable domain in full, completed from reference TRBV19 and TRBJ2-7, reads DGGITQSPKYLFRKEGQNVTLSCEQNLNHDAMYWYRQDPGQGLRLIYYSQIVNDFQKGDIAEGYSVSREKKESFPLTVTSAQKNPTAFYLCASRGTGIYEQYFGPGTRLTVT.